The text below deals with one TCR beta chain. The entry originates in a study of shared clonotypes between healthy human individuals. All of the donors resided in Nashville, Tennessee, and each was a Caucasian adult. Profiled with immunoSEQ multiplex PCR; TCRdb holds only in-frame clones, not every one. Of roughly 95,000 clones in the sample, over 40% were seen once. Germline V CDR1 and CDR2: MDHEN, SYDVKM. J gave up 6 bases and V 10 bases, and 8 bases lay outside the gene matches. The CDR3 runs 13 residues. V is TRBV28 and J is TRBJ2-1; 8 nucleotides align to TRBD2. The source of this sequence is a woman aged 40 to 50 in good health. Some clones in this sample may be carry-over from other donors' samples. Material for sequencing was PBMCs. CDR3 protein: CATGLALFNEQFF. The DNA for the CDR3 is TGTGCCACCGGACTAGCTTTGTTCAATGAGCAGTTCTTC.